The entry that follows covers one T cell receptor beta chain sequence. Its target is not known. This table comes from immunoSEQ multiplex PCR, and its TCRdb copy is limited to in-frame clones, with some not included. This sample has about 83,000 clones, with about 89% found just once. This specimen belongs to a study of OX40 agonist ivuxolimab in advanced cancers. Across the study: Three patients showed partial responses: one hepatocellular carcinoma and two cutaneous melanoma cases.

General observations from the study: What antigens the expanded peripheral T cells recognized was never established. More expanded clones were seen, on average, in CD8+ T cells than in CD4+.

The receptor comes from an adult with an advanced solid tumor such as melanoma, head and neck, liver or kidney cancer. The specimen comprised CD4+ or CD8+ T cells sorted from blood, sampled in a trial of the OX40 agonist ivuxolimab.

In DNA, the CDR3 is TGTGCCAGCAGTTACTCGACTAGCCGCTCTGGGGGTGAGCAGTTCTTC. It specifies CASSYSTSRSGGEQFF. The chain links TRBV6-5 to TRBJ2-1, with 7 bases matching TRBD2. The CDR3 covers 16 residues. Germline CDR1 and CDR2: MNHEY and SVGAGI. Trimming removed 0 bases from V and 9 bases from J; junction bases left unmatched: 11.